Listed below are T cell receptor beta chains from one sample, sequenced in a study of OX40 agonist ivuxolimab in advanced cancers. Repertoires were generated with immunoSEQ multiplex PCR, while TCRdb's copy carries only in-frame clones and drops some. Of nearly 25,000 clones listed, roughly 78% are singletons. The sample here was CD4+ or CD8+ T cells sorted from blood, taken in a trial of the OX40 agonist ivuxolimab. The source is an adult with an advanced solid tumor such as melanoma, head and neck, liver or kidney cancer. The CDR3 runs from the conserved cysteine through the conserved F or W. The D gene is left open where the match is weak. Not every row has a clone size; where given, it reads once, few, many or a size class.

abundance	v_gene	j_gene	d_gene	CDR3aa	CDR3nt
.	TRBV19	TRBJ1-4	TRBD1	CASSLGTGVNEKLFF	TGTGCCAGTAGTCTTGGGACAGGGGTAAATGAAAAACTGTTTTTT
.	TRBV6-1	TRBJ1-2	TRBD1	CASSYTPGQGNGYTF	TGTGCCAGCAGCTACACCCCGGGACAGGGGAATGGCTACACCTTC
.	TRBV28	TRBJ1-4	.	CASSFRGTSNEKLFF	TGTGCCAGCAGTTTTAGGGGAACCTCTAATGAAAAACTGTTTTTT
once	TRBV7-9	TRBJ1-4	TRBD1	CASSPQPGQGGEKLFF	TGTGCCAGCAGCCCCCAGCCGGGACAGGGAGGTGAAAAACTGTTTTTT
.	TRBV5-1	TRBJ2-5	.	CASSLRDNQETQYF	TGCGCCAGCAGCCTCCGGGACAACCAAGAGACCCAGTACTTC
.	TRBV7-8	TRBJ2-2	TRBD2	CASSLLTGGNTGELFF	TGTGCCAGCAGCTTATTAACGGGAGGGAACACCGGGGAGCTGTTTTTT
once	TRBV5-4	TRBJ2-1	TRBD2	CASSQGLAGGRAYNEQFF	TGTGCCAGCAGCCAGGGACTAGCGGGAGGGCGCGCCTACAATGAGCAGTTCTTC
.	TRBV4-2	TRBJ2-5	.	CASSPPGRSQETQYF	TGTGCCAGCAGCCCCCCGGGCCGATCCCAAGAGACCCAGTACTTC
.	TRBV7-2	TRBJ1-1	.	CASSALQGTASGEAFF	TGTGCCAGCAGCGCCCTACAGGGAACGGCATCGGGTGAAGCTTTCTTT
.	TRBV28	TRBJ2-7	.	CASSSNTLGVSSYEQYF	TGTGCCAGCAGCTCCAACACCTTGGGGGTCAGCTCCTACGAGCAGTACTTC
.	TRBV5-1	TRBJ1-1	TRBD1	CASSPGTVNTEAFF	TGCGCCAGCAGCCCTGGGACAGTGAACACTGAAGCTTTCTTT